The present entry profiles one TCR beta chain with its context. What antigen it recognizes has not been identified. No base-level quality is on record; no much larger clone is a single base apart. This specimen belongs to a study of blood T cell repertoires in COVID-19 (dated by TCRdb to 2020 to 2021). At the level of the whole study: Samples from collaborators originated in the United States, Italy and Spain and spanned both the acute and convalescent phases of COVID-19. The material from the prospective study consisted of cDNA or gDNA derived from T cells, B-cell-depleted T cells, or PBMCs. Subjects who had been exposed to COVID-19, were actively infected with it, or had recovered from it provided the deeply sampled blood TCRbeta repertoires that made up the dataset. The repertoires were released in a freely available public database meant as a resource for research on the immune response to SARS-CoV-2. Samples were obtained from the ongoing ImmuneRACE study (first 160 participants) and from 1,254 subjects provided by 6 global collaborators. Sample metadata almost always included a de-identified subject ID, COVID-19 status, age in years and sex. Where available, HLA class I and class II types were taken from metadata supplied by the sample provider and were not determined by assay-based typing.

Looking up the germline V gene (reference sequence) yields CDR1 LNHDA and CDR2 SQIVND. V loses 6 bases of germline sequence and J loses 3 bases, and the interval between the two ends is 11 bases. The CDR3 starts with the cysteine, ends with the phenylalanine, and has 13 residues. The retained sequence is limited to the CDR3, 39 bases, with the frame set at the first base. TCRbeta CDR3 regions were amplified from genomic DNA by means of the immunoSEQ Assay, a bias-controlled multiplex PCR. The study's processing was this. Within the assay, amplification of reference gene primers was used to estimate how many nucleated cells each sample contained. Sequence reads were collapsed and filtered to measure the absolute abundance of every unique TCRbeta CDR3 rearrangement. For each sample, productive Simpson clonality was calculated by taking the square root of Simpson's diversity index across productive rearrangements. This immuneACCESS table, as held by TCRdb, lists in-frame sequences with V and J called but not all clones. Of the missing ones, under half trace to an unresolved V gene in checked studies; the others have no known cause. The V and J calls and clone size are taken from that table; D and trimming were inferred from the DNA. This sample comprises about 350,000 clones, around nine tenths of them detected only once. The ten most abundant clones make up 0.95% to 1.1% of the sample.

General conclusions and limits of the study: How much clinical and demographic metadata was included differed by source and by participant, and the metadata was provided uncurated.

Participants in the prospective study were enrolled through a virtual design, were aged roughly 18 to 95 years, and lived in approximately 25 United States geographic areas. In the prospective study, participants were assigned to cohorts based on the clinical history participants reported in a screening survey and a study questionnaire. Exposed participants had been in contact with someone with a PCR-confirmed or clinician-diagnosed COVID-19 case within 2 weeks of study entry. Each participant in the prospective study had whole blood, serum and a nasopharyngeal or oropharyngeal swab collected by mobile phlebotomists. Participants in the prospective study had the option to provide additional blood draws and questionnaires over an approximately 2-month period. Prospective study blood samples were shipped either frozen or at room temperature before DNA extraction.

The sequenced sample was PBMCs or T cells enriched from blood (not recorded which). The sequence derives from a woman in her twenties or thirties who had been exposed to COVID-19. The chain uses TRBV19 and TRBJ1-1, with the identity of the D gene unclear. This receptor carries the CDR3 CASSGDTDTEAFF. The nucleotide sequence reads as follows: TGTGCCAGTAGCGGTGATACGGACACTGAAGCTTTCTTT.